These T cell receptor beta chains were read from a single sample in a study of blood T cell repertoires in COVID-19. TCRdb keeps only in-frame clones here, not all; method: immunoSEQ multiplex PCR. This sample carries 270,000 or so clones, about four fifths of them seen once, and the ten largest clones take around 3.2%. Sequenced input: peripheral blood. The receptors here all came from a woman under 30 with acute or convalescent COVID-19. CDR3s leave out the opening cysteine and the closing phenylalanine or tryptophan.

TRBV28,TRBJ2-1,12,ASATGGAYNEQF
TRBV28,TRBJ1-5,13,ASSLEGTGGAAQH
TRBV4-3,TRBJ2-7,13,ASSQVFTSLGEQY
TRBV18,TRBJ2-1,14,ASSPDRRSSYNEQF
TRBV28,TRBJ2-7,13,ASRNKGTGPYEQY
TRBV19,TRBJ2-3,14,ASRDTSGRAWDTQY
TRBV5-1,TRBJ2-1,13,ASSLAGTTFNEQF
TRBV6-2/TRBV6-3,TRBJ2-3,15,ASSYGAGGPSTDTQY
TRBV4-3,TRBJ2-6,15,ASSPQGSSSGANVLT
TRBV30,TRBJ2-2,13,AWNYGSTNTGELF
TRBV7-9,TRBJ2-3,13,ASSLVGGTADTQY
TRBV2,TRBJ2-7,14,ASSAGRAYILYEQY
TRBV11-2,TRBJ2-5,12,ASTLWGVGETQY
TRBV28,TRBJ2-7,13,ASSLYGTGRNEQY
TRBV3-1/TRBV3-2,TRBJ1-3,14,ASSQRRTVSGNTIY
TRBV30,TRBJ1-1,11,AWSGEGRTEAF
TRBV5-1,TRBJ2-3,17,ASSTGLAGEFPAEDTQY
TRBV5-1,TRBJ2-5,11,ASSFGSQETQY
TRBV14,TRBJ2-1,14,ASSLKRGSLGNEQF
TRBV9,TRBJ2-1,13,ASSVRDRGHNEQF
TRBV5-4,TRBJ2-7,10,ASSWDRGEQY
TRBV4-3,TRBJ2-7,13,ASSQDQGENYEQY
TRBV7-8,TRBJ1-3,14,ASSFFRGNSGNTIY
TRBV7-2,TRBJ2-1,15,ASSSQLLAGVDGEQF
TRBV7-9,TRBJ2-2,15,ASSLMLRGTNTGELF
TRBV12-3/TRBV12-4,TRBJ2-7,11,ASSLRGGYEQY
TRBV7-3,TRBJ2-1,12,ASSSVGLSSEQF
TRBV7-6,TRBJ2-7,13,ASSPSWAGVGEQY
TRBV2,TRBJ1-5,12,ASTGGVSNQPQH
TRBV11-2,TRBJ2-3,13,ASSFFDGRTDTQY
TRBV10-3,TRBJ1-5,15,AISPAGGPLVKQPQH
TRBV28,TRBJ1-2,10,ASSPGGRMKT
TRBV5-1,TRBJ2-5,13,ASRPEATGTAAQY
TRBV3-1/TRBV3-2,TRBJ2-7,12,ATTTFGSSYEQY
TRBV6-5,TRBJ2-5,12,ASKLGLAGETQY